This T cell receptor (beta chain) was identified in a study of patients and donors after allogeneic stem cell transplantation (dated by TCRdb to 2018 to 2021). A remark on this clonotype: The clone's antigen remains unknown. Base qualities are not recorded, but no much larger clone differs from it by a single base.

Libraries were constructed by RT-PCR. Sequencing was carried out with a NextSeq 550. The public reads were reanalyzed by TCRdb: fastp trimming at Q25, MiXCR alignment, in-frame beta chains only. For every CDR3 protein sequence, its rows merge into one entry that carries the most common genes and DNA. This sample lists some 230,000 distinct CDR3 sequences; 13% to 15% were detected once. The ten most abundant clones make up more than 9% of the sample. The CDR3 has 15 amino acids, counting the end cysteine and phenylalanine. CDR3 DNA only is kept here, 45 bases in frame from base 1. The V end loses 6 bases and the J end loses 0 bases, and a stretch of 13 bases separates them. From a lookup of the germline V gene, CDR1 and CDR2 are SNHLY and FYNNEI.

Sequencing was done on a sample of blood, either unsorted or a sorted T cell fraction (not recorded which). Rearrangement joined TRBV2 to TRBJ2-3, with the D gene call left open. The receptor's source is a human donor who was either an allogeneic HSCT recipient or a stem cell or donor lymphocyte infusion donor (not recorded which). It is not recorded whose cells these are; they may come from a transplant donor. The CDR3 sequence is CASSASTLSTDTQYF. The DNA reads TGTGCCAGCAGCGCCTCTACCCTTAGCACAGATACGCAGTATTTT.